One TCR beta chain is described in this entry. Samples of blood were obtained at baseline, on cycle 4 day 1, and on cycle 7 day 1. Produced via immunoSEQ multiplex PCR; TCRdb's table is partial and in-frame only. The repertoire has roughly 100,000 clones, approximately 80% of them found once; the top ten carry roughly 6%. This entry belongs to a study of OX40 agonist ivuxolimab in advanced cancers. Looking at the study overall: Patients were dosed with the agonistic anti-OX40 (CD134) antibody ivuxolimab. Earlier anti-PD-1, anti-PD-L1 or anti-CTLA-4 therapy was permitted; 30% to 45% had received some. Patients achieving partial responses numbered three: one hepatocellular carcinoma case and two cutaneous melanoma cases.

The length of the CDR3 is 16 residues. The V gene lost 1 base and the J gene lost 3 bases, with 16 bases spanning the gap. CDR1 LGHNA and CDR2 YNFKEQ come from the germline V gene. The TCR was taken from an adult with an advanced solid tumor such as melanoma, head and neck, liver or kidney cancer. The material sequenced was CD4+ or CD8+ T cells sorted from blood, taken in a trial of the OX40 agonist ivuxolimab. V usage is TRBV4-2 and J usage is TRBJ2-7, with D perhaps assigned TRBD1 or TRBD2 (5 bases each). The CDR3 coding sequence is TGTGCCAGCAGCCAAGTTTCGACCCTGAGGGGCTACGAGCAGTACTTC. Protein: CASSQVSTLRGYEQYF.